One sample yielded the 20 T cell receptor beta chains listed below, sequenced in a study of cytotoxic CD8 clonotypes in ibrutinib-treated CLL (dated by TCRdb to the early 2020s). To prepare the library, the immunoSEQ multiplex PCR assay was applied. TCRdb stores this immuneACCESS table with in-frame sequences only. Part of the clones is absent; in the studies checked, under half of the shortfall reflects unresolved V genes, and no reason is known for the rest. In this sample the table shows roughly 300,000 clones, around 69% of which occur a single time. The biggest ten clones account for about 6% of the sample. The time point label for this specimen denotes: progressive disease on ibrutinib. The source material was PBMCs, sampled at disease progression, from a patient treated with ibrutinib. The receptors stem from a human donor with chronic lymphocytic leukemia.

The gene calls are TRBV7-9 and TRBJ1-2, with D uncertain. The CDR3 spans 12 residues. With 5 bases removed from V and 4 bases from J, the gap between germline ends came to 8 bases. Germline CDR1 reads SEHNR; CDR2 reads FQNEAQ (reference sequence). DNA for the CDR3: TGTGCCAGCAGCCCCCCGACCTATGGCTACACCTTC. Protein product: CASSPPTYGYTF.

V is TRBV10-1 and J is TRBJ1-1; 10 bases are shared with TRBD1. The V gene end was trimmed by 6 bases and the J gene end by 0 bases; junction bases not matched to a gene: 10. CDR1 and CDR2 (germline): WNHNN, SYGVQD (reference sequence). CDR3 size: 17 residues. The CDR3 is CASSPGQGGFMNTEAFF. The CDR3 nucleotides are TGCGCCAGCAGCCCTGGACAGGGGGGGTTTATGAACACTGAAGCTTTCTTT.

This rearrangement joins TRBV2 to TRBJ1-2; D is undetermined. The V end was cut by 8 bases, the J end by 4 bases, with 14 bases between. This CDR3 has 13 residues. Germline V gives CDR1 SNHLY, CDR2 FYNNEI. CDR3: CASGRGHGYGYTF. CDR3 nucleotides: TGTGCCAGCGGGCGGGGTCATGGCTATGGCTACACCTTC.

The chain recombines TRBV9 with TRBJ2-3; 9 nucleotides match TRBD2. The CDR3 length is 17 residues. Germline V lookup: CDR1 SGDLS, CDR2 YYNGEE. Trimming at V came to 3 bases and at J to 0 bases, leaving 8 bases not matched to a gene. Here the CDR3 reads CASSAHFSGRSTDTQYF. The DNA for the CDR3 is TGTGCCAGCAGCGCCCATTTTAGCGGGAGAAGCACAGATACGCAGTATTTT.

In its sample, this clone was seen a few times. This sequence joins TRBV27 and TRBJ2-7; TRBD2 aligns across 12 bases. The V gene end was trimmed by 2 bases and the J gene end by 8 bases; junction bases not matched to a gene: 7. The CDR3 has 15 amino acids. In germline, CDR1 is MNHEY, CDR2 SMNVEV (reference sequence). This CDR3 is CASSLTTSGSAKQYF. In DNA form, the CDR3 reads TGTGCCAGCAGTTTAACGACTAGCGGGAGCGCCAAGCAGTACTTC.

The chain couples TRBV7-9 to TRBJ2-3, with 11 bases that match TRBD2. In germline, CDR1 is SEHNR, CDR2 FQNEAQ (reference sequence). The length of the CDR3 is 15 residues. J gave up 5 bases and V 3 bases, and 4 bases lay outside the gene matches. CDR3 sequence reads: CASSFLAGGGDTQYF. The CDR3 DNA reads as TGTGCCAGCAGCTTCCTAGCGGGGGGAGGAGATACGCAGTATTTT.

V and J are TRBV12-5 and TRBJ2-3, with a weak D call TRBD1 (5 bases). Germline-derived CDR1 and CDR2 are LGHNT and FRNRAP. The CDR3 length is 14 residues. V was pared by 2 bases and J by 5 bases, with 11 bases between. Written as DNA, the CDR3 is TGTGCTAGTGGTTTGTCGCAAAGGGGAGATACGCAGTATTTT. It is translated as CASGLSQRGDTQYF. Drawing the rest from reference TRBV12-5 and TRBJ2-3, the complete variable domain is DARVTQTPRHKVTEMGQEVTMRCQPILGHNTVFWYRQTMMQGLELLAYFRNRAPLDDSGMPKDRFSAEMPDATLATLKIQPSEPRDSAVYFCASGLSQRGDTQYFGPGTRLTVL.

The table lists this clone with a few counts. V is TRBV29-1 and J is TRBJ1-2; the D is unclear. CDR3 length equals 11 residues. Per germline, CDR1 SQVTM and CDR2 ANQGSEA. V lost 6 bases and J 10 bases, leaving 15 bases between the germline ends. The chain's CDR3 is CSVGPRFDYTF. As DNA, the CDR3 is TGCAGCGTCGGACCCAGGTTCGACTACACCTTC.

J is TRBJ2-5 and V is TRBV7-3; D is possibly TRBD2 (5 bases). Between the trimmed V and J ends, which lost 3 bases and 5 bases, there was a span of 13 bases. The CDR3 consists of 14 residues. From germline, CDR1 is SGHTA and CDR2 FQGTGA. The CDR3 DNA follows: TGTGCCAGCAGCTTCCTCCCCGGGGTGGAGACCCAGTACTTC. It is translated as CASSFLPGVETQYF.

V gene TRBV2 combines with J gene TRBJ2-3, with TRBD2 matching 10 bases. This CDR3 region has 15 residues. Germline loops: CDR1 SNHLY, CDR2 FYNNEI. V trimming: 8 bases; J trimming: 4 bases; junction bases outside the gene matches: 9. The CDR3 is CASGGRAGGADTQYF. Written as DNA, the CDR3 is TGTGCCAGCGGTGGTCGAGCGGGGGGGGCAGATACGCAGTATTTT.

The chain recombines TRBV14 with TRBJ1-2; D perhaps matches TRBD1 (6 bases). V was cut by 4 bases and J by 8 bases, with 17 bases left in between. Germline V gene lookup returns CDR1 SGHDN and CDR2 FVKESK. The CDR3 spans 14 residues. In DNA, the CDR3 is TGTGCCAGCAGCCCCGACAGGTCGCGAGGCGGCTACACCTTC. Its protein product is CASSPDRSRGGYTF.

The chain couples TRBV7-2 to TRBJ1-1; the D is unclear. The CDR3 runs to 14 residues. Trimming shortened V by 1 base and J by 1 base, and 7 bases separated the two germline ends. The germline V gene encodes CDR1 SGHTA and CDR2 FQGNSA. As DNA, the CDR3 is TGTGCCAGCAGCTTAGTAACCGGGAACACTGAAGCTTTCTTT. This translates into CASSLVTGNTEAFF.

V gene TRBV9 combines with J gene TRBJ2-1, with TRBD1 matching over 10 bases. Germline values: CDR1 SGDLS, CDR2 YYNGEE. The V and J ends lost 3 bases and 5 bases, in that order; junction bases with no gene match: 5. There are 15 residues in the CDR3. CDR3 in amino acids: CASSAGTGVHNEQFF. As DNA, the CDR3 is TGTGCCAGCAGCGCCGGGACAGGGGTCCACAATGAGCAGTTCTTC.

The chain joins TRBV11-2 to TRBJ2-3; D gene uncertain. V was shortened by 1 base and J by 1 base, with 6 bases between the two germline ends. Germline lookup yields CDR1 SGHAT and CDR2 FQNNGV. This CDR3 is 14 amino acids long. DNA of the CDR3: TGTGCCAGCAGCTTAGCGCCTCGCACAGATACGCAGTATTTT. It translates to CASSLAPRTDTQYF.

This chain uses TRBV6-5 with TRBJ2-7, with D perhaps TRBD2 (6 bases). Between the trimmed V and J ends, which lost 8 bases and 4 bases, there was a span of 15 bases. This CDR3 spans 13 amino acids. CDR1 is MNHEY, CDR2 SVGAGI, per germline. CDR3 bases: TGTGCCAGCTATACCCGGGGGTCTTACGAGCAGTACTTC. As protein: CASYTRGSYEQYF.

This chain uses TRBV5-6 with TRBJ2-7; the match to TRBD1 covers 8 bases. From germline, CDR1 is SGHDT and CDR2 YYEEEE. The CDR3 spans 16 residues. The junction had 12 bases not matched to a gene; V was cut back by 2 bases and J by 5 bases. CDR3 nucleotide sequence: TGTGCCAGCAGCTTCGGGACAGGCTATATGGAGGACGAGCAGTACTTC. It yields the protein CASSFGTGYMEDEQYF. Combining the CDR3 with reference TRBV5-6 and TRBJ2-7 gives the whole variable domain DAGVTQSPTHLIKTRGQQVTLRCSPKSGHDTVSWYQQALGQGPQFIFQYYEEEERQRGNFPDRFSGHQFPNYSSELNVNALLLGDSALYLCASSFGTGYMEDEQYFGPGTRLTVT.

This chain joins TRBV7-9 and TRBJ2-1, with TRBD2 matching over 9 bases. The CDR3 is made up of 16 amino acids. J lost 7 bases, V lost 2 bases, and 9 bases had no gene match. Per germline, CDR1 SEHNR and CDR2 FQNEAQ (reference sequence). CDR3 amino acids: CASSLFAGGPSNEQFF. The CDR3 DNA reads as TGTGCCAGCAGCTTATTTGCGGGAGGGCCATCAAATGAGCAGTTCTTC.

The CDR3 region is CASSQGFGNQPQHF. In DNA form, the CDR3 reads TGCGCCAGCAGCCAAGGGTTCGGCAATCAGCCCCAGCATTTT. The V gene is TRBV4-1, the J gene TRBJ1-5, with D unclear. Germline V CDR1 and CDR2: MGHRA, YSYEKL. This CDR3 has 14 amino acids. Deletions cut 1 base from V and 2 bases from J, with 6 bases between.

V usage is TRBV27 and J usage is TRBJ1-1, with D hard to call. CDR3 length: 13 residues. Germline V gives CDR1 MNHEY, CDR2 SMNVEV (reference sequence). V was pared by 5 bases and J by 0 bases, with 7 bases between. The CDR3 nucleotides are TGTGCCAGCAGTCCGCAACTGAACACTGAAGCTTTCTTT. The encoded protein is CASSPQLNTEAFF.

In nucleotides, the CDR3 is TGCGCCAGCAGCCAAGATGGGACTAGCTACGAGCAGTACTTC. Its translation: CASSQDGTSYEQYF. The chain employs TRBV4-3 and TRBJ2-7; 8 nucleotides align to TRBD2. V lost 0 bases, J lost 3 bases, and 1 base stayed unmatched. Germline V CDR1 and CDR2: LGHNA, YSLEER. The length of the CDR3 is 14 residues.